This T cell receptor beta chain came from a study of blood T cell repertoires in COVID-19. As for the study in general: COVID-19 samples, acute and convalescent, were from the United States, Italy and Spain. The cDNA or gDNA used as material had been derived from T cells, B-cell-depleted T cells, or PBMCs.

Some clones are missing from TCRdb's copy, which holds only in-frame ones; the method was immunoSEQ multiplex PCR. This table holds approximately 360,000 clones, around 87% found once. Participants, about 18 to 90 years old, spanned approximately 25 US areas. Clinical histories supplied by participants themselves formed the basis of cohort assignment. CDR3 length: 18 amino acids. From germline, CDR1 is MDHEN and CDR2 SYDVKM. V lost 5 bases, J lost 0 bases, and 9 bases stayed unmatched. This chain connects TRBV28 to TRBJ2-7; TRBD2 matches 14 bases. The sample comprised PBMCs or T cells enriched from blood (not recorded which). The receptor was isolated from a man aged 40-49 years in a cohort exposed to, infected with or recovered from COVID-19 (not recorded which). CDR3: CASSGRTSGRIPSYEQYF. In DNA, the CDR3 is TGTGCCAGCAGTGGACGGACTAGCGGGAGGATTCCCTCCTACGAGCAGTACTTC.